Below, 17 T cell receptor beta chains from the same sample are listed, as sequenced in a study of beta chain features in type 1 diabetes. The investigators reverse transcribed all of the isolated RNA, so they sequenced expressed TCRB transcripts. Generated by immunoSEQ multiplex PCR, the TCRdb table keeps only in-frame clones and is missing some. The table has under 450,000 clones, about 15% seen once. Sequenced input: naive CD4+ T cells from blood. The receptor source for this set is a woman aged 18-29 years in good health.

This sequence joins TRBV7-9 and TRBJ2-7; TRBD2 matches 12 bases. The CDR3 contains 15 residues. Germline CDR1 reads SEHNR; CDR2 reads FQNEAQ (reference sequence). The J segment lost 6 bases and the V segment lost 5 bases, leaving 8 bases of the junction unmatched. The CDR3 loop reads CASSIRLAGVPEQYF. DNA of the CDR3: TGTGCCAGCAGCATAAGACTAGCGGGAGTGCCCGAGCAGTACTTC.

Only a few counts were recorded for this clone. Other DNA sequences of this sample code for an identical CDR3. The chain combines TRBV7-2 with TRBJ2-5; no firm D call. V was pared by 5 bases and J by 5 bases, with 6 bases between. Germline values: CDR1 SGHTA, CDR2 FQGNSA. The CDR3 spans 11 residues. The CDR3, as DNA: TGTGCCAGCAGCCCGCGGGAGACCCAGTACTTC. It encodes CASSPRETQYF.

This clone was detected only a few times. Here the CDR3 reads CASSLEALATYNEQFF. The CDR3 DNA reads TGTGCCAGCAGCTTGGAAGCGCTAGCCACCTACAATGAGCAGTTCTTC. The chain links TRBV5-6 to TRBJ2-1; possibly TRBD2 for D (5 bases). There are 16 residues in the CDR3. V was cut by 0 bases and J by 2 bases, with 12 bases left in between. Germline V gene data show CDR1 as SGHDT and CDR2 as YYEEEE.

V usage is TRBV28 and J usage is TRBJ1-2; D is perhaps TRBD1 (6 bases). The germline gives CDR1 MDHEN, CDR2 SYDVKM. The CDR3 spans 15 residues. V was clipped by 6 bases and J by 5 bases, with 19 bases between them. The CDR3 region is CASSRWGPPGYGYTF. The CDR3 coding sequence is TGTGCCAGCAGCCGATGGGGGCCCCCTGGGTATGGCTACACCTTC.

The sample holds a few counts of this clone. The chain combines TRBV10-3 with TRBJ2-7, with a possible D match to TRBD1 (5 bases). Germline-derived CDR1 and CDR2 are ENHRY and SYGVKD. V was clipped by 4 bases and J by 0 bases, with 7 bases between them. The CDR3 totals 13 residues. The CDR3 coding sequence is TGTGCCATCAGTGGACAGAGCTCCTACGAGCAGTACTTC. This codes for CAISGQSSYEQYF.

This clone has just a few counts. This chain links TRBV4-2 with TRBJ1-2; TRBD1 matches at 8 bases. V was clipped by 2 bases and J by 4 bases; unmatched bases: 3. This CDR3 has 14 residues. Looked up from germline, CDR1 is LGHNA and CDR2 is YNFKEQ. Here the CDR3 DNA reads TGTGCCAGCAGCCAATACAGGGGGTCCTATGGCTACACCTTC. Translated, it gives CASSQYRGSYGYTF.

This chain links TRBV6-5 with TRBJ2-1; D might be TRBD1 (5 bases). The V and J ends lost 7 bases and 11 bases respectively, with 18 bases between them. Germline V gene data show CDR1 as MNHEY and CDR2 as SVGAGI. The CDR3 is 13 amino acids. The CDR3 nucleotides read TGTGCCAGCACCCCGGAAGGGGTAGCCCAGCAGTTCTTC. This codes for CASTPEGVAQQFF.

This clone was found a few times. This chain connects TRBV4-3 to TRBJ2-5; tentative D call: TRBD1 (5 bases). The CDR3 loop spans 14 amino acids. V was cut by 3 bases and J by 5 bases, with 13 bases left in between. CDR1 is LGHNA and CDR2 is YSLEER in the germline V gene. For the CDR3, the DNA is TGCGCCAGCAGCCAGGCGATCGCAGGGGAGACCCAGTACTTC. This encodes CASSQAIAGETQYF.

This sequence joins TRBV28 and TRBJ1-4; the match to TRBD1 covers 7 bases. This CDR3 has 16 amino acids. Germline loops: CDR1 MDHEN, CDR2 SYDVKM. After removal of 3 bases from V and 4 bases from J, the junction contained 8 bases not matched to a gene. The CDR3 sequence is CASSLTGQVINEKLFF. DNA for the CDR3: TGTGCCAGCAGTTTGACCGGACAGGTTATTAATGAAAAACTGTTTTTT.

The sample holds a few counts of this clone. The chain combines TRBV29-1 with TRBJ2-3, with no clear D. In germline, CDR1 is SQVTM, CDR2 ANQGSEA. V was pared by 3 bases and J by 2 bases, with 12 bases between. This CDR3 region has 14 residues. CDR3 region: CSVEGPTSTDTQYF. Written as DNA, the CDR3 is TGCAGCGTTGAGGGCCCAACGTCCACAGATACGCAGTATTTT.

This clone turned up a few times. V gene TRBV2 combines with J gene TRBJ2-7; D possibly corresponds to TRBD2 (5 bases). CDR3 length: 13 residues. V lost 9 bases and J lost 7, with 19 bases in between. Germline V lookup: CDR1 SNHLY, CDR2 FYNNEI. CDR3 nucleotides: TGTGCCAGTGCCGGGTCACTCCCGGGGGAGCAGTACTTC. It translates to CASAGSLPGEQYF.

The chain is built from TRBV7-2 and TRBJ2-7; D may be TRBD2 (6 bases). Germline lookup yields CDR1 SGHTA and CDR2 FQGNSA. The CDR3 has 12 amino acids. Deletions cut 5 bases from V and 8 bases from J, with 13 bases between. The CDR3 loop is CASSPGRGKQYF. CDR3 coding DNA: TGTGCCAGCAGCCCCGGGCGGGGCAAGCAGTACTTC. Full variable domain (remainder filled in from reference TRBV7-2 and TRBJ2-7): GAGVSQSPSNKVTEKGKDVELRCDPISGHTALYWYRQSLGQGLEFLIYFQGNSAPDKSGLPSDRFSAERTGGSVSTLTIQRTQQEDSAVYLCASSPGRGKQYFGPGTRLTVT.

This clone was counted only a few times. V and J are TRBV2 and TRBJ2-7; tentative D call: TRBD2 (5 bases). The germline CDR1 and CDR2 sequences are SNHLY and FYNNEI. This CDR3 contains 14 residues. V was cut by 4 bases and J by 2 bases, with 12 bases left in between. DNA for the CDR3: TGTGCCAGCAGTGGAGGAGGTCGTACCTACGAGCAGTACTTC. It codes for CASSGGGRTYEQYF.

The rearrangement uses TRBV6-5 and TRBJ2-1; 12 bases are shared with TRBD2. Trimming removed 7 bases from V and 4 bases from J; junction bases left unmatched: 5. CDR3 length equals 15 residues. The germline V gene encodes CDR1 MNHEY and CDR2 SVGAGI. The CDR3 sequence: CASTLGLAGYNEQFF. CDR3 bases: TGTGCCAGCACCTTAGGACTAGCGGGGTACAATGAGCAGTTCTTC.

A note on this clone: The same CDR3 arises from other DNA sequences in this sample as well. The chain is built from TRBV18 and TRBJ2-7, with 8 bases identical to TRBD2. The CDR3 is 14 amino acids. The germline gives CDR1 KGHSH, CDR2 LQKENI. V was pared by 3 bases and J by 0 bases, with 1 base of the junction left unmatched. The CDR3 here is CASSPSGSSYEQYF. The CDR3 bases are TGTGCCAGCTCACCCAGCGGGAGCTCCTACGAGCAGTACTTC.

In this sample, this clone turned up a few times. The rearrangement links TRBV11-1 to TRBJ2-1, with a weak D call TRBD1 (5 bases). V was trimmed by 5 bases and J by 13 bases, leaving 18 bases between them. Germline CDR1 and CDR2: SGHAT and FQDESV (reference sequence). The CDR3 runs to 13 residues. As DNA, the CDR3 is TGTGCCAGCAGCCTCGGACAAGAAGGGATTCAGTTCTTC. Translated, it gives CASSLGQEGIQFF.

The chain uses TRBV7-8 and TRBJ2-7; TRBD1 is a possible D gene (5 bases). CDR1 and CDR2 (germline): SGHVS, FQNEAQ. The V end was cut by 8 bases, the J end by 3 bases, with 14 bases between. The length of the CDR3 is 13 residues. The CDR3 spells CASGADTNYEQYF. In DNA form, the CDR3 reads TGTGCCAGCGGGGCGGACACCAACTACGAGCAGTACTTC.